One and the same sample provided the 18 T cell receptor beta chains below, sequenced in a study of tumor-infiltrating lymphocytes in primary liver carcinoma. Researchers generated TCR beta cDNA from about 530 ng of total RNA, relying on a constant-region primer. Sequencing libraries for TCR beta derived from three nested multiplex PCR rounds that used slightly modified ARM-PCR. Both of the initial two PCR rounds ran for nine to ten cycles and employed TRBV1-TRBV30 forward primers alongside a C-beta reverse primer. TCRdb re-called the multiplex PCR reads through MiXCR, storing one row per CDR3 protein. The sample has 37,000 or so distinct CDR3 sequences, approximately 82% seen once. DNA and RNA were both co-extracted from 20-30 mg of bulk tissue that had not been sorted. Sample: tumor-adjacent normal liver tissue. The source of these receptors is a man aged 35 to 55 with primary liver carcinoma and hepatitis B virus infection.

On this clonotype: Because the CDR3 is missing its conserved closing phenylalanine or tryptophan, this is likely a read error. This chain uses TRBV28 with TRBJ2-3, with 10 positions matching TRBD2. The CDR3 length is 18 residues. Germline assignment: CDR1 MDHEN and CDR2 SYDVKM. The CDR3 nucleotides are TGTGCCAGCAGTAGGCTAGCGGGAGAGATTTTAGCCCCAGATACTCAGTATTCT. Translated: CASSRLAGEILAPDTQYS.

The chain recombines TRBV11-2 with TRBJ2-7; D is perhaps TRBD1 or TRBD2 (5 bases each). CDR1 and CDR2 from the germline V gene are SGHAT and FQNNGV. Trimming pared 1 base from V and 7 bases from J, leaving 11 bases between. This CDR3 region has 13 residues. CDR3 sequence: CASSLGRGDEQYF. Here the CDR3 DNA reads TGTGCCAGCAGCTTAGGCAGAGGGGATGAGCAGTACTTC.

This clonotype occurred a few times. CDR3 sequence (DNA): TGTGCCAGCAGCCATTACAGGGGGGGCATTTCTGGGGCCAACGTCCTGACTTTC. Its translation is CASSHYRGGISGANVLTF. This rearrangement joins TRBV6-2 or TRBV6-3 to TRBJ2-6; D possibly corresponds to TRBD1 (8 bases). The CDR3 contains 18 residues. The V and J ends lost 6 bases and 1 base respectively, with 19 bases between them. Looked up from germline, CDR1 is MNHEY and CDR2 is SVGEGT.

The rearrangement joins TRBV6-1 to TRBJ2-1, with TRBD2 identical over 10 bases. From germline, CDR1 is MNHNS and CDR2 SASEGT. This CDR3 contains 14 residues. V dropped 9 bases and J dropped 8; count of bases not matched to a gene: 10. The CDR3 protein is CARLAGEFSHEQFF. In nucleotides, the CDR3 is TGTGCCAGGCTAGCGGGAGAGTTTAGCCATGAGCAGTTCTTC.

Turning to this clonotype: One junction end disagrees with the germline gene, perhaps due to a read error. The rearrangement uses TRBV5-8 and TRBJ2-1; weak D call: TRBD2 (6 bases). The CDR3 runs to 16 residues. Germline lookup yields CDR1 SGHTS and CDR2 YDEGEE. CDR3 nucleotides: TGTGCCAGCAGATCTGGACTAACGGGATTATACAGTGAGCAGTTCTTC. Translation: CASRSGLTGLYSEQFF.

The genes are TRBV6-1 and TRBJ2-1; TRBD2 matches at 9 bases. The CDR3 spans 15 residues. Germline CDR1 reads MNHNS; CDR2 reads SASEGT. The J segment lost 8 bases and the V segment lost 9 bases, leaving 14 bases of the junction unmatched. For the CDR3, the DNA is TGTGCCAGGAATGAAGAAGCGGGAGGATACGATGAGCAGTTCTTC. This sequence encodes CARNEEAGGYDEQFF.

J is TRBJ2-2 and V is TRBV6-5; tentative D call: TRBD1 (5 bases). Germline loops: CDR1 MNHEY, CDR2 SVGAGI. Trimming left V 6 bases short and J 4 bases short, with 15 bases between. CDR3 length equals 15 residues. The CDR3 protein is CASSYQGRVTGELFF. The CDR3, as DNA: TGTGCCAGCAGCTATCAGGGCAGGGTCACCGGGGAGCTGTTTTTT.

In DNA form, the CDR3 reads TGTGCCAGCAGTTCGCGCACGGAGCAGTTCTTC. It is translated as CASSSRTEQFF. The chain has TRBV12-3 or TRBV12-4 and TRBJ2-1; D is unclear. The CDR3 contains 11 residues. V was trimmed by 4 bases and J by 10 bases, leaving 8 bases between them.

This clonotype was detected only a few times. A read error may produce the germline difference seen at one junction end. The chain carries TRBV11-1 and TRBJ2-1, with 10 positions matching TRBD2. The CDR3 runs to 20 residues. Germline V lookup: CDR1 SGHAT, CDR2 FQDESV (reference sequence). Here the CDR3 reads CASSIGNTSGASRFGNEQFF. Here the CDR3 DNA reads TGTGCTAGCAGCATAGGAAATACTAGCGGGGCCTCACGATTCGGCAATGAGCAGTTCTTC.

About this clonotype: This is likely a read error, given that the CDR3 carries no conserved phenylalanine or tryptophan at its end. The chain has TRBV29-1 and TRBJ1-1; D remains unclear. CDR1 and CDR2 from the germline V gene are SQVTM and ANQGSEA. V was shortened by 6 bases and J by 0 bases, with 2 bases between the two germline ends. This CDR3 spans 10 amino acids. CDR3 bases: TGCAGCGTCCTGAACACTGAAGCTTTCTAT. This gives the protein CSVLNTEAFY.

As to this clonotype: At one boundary the junction diverges from the germline segment, which might be a read error. The rearrangement uses TRBV11-2 and TRBJ2-1; D is possibly TRBD2 (5 bases). Germline CDR1 SGHAT, CDR2 FQNNGV. This CDR3 contains 14 residues. The CDR3 reads CSSSLQSGNNEQFF. The CDR3 region has the DNA TGTTCCAGCAGCTTACAGAGCGGAAACAATGAGCAGTTCTTC. Complete variable domain (other parts from reference TRBV11-2 and TRBJ2-1): EAGVAQSPRYKIIEKRQSVAFWCNPISGHATLYWYQQILGQGPKLLIQFQNNGVVDDSQLPKDRFSAERLKGVDSTLKIQPAKLEDSAVYLCSSSLQSGNNEQFFGPGTRLTVL.

This clonotype has only a few counts. One end of the junction varies from germline; a read error may be responsible. The chain links TRBV10-2 to TRBJ1-1; no firm D call. There are 13 residues in the CDR3. The germline V gene encodes CDR1 WSHSY and CDR2 SAAADI. Here the CDR3 reads CGSSEVDDTEAFF. The CDR3 nucleotides are TGCGGCAGCAGTGAAGTAGATGACACTGAAGCTTTCTTT.

This clonotype was observed many times. J is TRBJ2-1 and V is TRBV5-1; 11 bases fit TRBD2. After removal of 4 bases from V and 6 bases from J, the junction contained 9 bases not matched to a gene. Germline loops: CDR1 SGHRS, CDR2 YFSETQ. The CDR3 is 16 residues long. The CDR3 loop is CASSPLTSGSPNEQFF. CDR3 coding DNA: TGCGCCAGCAGCCCGTTAACTAGCGGGAGTCCCAATGAGCAGTTCTTC.

Concerning this clonotype: The junction departs from germline at one end; a sequencing error may be responsible. This rearrangement joins TRBV6-2 or TRBV6-3 to TRBJ2-7; TRBD2 agrees at 8 bases. CDR1 is MNHEY and CDR2 is SVGEGT in the germline V gene. The CDR3 length is 15 residues. CDR3 coding DNA: TGTGCCAGCAGCCTTGGGATAGCGGGGTCCTACGAGCAGTATTTC. Its translation: CASSLGIAGSYEQYF.

This clonotype was observed a single time. As the CDR3 is not closed by the conserved phenylalanine or tryptophan, this likely results from a read error. In DNA, the CDR3 is TGTGCCAGCAGCCACGAGGGTGGGCGGTACACTGAAGCTTTCTTA. Protein product: CASSHEGGRYTEAFL. The V call is TRBV5-5, the J call TRBJ1-1; D gene uncertain. The CDR3 length is 15 residues. V shed 4 bases and J shed 3 bases, with 16 bases lying between them. Germline-derived CDR1 and CDR2 are SGHKS and YYEKEE (reference sequence).

About this clonotype itself: Germline is not matched at one junction end, which may reflect a read error. The J gene is TRBJ2-5, the V gene TRBV4-1; no clear D gene. The CDR3 is 13 residues long. The germline V gene has CDR1 MGHRA and CDR2 YSYEKL. The CDR3 sequence is CASSQDDIESQYF. The CDR3 nucleotides read TGCGCCAGCAGCCAAGACGACATAGAGTCCCAGTACTTC.

In regard to this clonotype: The germline gene is not matched at one end of the junction; a read error may be the cause. The chain uses TRBV14 and TRBJ1-6, with no clear D. The CDR3 consists of 19 residues. In germline, CDR1 is SGHDN, CDR2 FVKESK. The DNA of the CDR3 is TGTGTCAGCAGCCAAGATCAGAACCACCAGGCATCTTATAATTCACCCCTCCACTTT. It encodes CVSSQDQNHQASYNSPLHF.

At least ten counts were recorded for this clonotype. The chain joins TRBV28 to TRBJ1-2; D gene ambiguous. The germline V and J ends were trimmed by 6 bases and 5 bases, with 7 bases remaining between them. Germline V lookup: CDR1 MDHEN, CDR2 SYDVKM. The CDR3 is 11 residues long. CDR3 in amino acids: CASRTSYGYTF. In DNA, the CDR3 is TGTGCCAGCAGGACCTCTTATGGCTACACCTTC.